The 2 T cell receptor beta chains below come from one sample, sequenced in a study of blood T cells in healthy people across ages. Together with a sample-barcoded 5' primer, a J-beta primer mix was included in a second PCR lasting roughly 6 to 12 cycles. TCRdb re-derived calls from the 5' RACE reads in MiXCR, one entry per CDR3 protein. The table lists approximately 1.5 million distinct CDR3 sequences, under 55% of them singletons. Material: blood. The receptors originated from a woman between 18 and 30 years old in good health.

The chain uses TRBV14 and TRBJ1-1; no reliable D call. Germline V CDR1 and CDR2: SGHDN, FVKESK. Deletions cut 0 bases from V and 4 bases from J, with 9 bases between. This CDR3 comprises 14 residues. Here the CDR3 DNA reads TGTGCCAGCAGCCAAGATGGGCTTGGCACTGAAGCTTTCTTT. Its protein product is CASSQDGLGTEAFF.

The CDR3 DNA reads as TGTGCCAGCAGCATGACAGGGCGTTCCTACGAGCAGTACTTC. Protein sequence: CASSMTGRSYEQYF. J is TRBJ2-7 and V is TRBV7-9, with 7 bases that match TRBD1. The germline CDR1 and CDR2 sequences are SEHNR and FQNEAQ (reference sequence). Losses at the gene ends were 5 bases for V and 1 base for J; bases not matched to a gene: 5. The length of the CDR3 is 14 residues.